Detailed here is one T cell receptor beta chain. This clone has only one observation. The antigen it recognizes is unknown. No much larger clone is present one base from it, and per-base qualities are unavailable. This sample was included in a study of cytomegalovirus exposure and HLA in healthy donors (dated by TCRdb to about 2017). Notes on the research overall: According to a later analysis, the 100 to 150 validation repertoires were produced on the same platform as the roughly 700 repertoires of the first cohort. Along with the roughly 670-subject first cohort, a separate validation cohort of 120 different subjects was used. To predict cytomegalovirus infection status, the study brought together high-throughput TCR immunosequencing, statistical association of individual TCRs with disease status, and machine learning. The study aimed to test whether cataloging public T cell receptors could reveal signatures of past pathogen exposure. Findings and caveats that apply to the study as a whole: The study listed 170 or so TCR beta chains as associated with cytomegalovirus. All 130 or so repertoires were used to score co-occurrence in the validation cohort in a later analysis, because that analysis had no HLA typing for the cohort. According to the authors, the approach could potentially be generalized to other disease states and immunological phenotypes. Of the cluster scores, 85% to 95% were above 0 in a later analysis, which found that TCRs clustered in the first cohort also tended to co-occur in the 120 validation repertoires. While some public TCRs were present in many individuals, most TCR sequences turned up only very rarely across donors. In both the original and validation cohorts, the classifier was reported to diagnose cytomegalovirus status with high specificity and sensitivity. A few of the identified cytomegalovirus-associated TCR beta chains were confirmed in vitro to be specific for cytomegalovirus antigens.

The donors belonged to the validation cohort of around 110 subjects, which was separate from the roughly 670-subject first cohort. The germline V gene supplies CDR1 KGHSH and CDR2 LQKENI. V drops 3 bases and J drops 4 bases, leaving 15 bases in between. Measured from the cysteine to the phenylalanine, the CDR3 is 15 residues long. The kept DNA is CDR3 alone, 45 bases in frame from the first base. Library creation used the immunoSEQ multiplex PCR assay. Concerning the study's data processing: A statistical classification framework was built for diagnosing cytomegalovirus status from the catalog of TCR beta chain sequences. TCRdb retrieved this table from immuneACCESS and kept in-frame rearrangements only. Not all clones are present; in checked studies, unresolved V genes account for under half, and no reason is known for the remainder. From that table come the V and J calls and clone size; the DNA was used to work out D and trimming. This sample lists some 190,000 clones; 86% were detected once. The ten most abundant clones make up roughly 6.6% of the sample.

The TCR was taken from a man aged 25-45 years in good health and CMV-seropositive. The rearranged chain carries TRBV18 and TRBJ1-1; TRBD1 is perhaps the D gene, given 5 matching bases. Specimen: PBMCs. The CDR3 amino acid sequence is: CASSPRGYGITEAFF. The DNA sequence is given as TGTGCCAGCTCACCTAGGGGTTACGGGATCACTGAAGCTTTCTTT.